Below are 19 T cell receptor beta chains sequenced from a single sample in a study of regulatory T cells in long-lasting Graves disease. Arm-PCR of CDR3 regions with iRepertoire HTBI primers generated TCR beta libraries. TCRdb analysed the multiplex PCR reads with MiXCR anew, one entry per CDR3 protein. The table shows hundreds of thousands of distinct CDR3 sequences, with 22% occurring only once. Time point described: persistent/refractory GD, antithyroid drugs over 5 years with positive TRAb. PBMC RNA served as the TCR library source. This sample comprised peripheral blood mononuclear cells (PBMCs), obtained when the disease was refractory, from a patient treated with antithyroid drugs. The receptors come from a female donor with Graves disease.

V is TRBV6-5 and J is TRBJ1-6, with D tentatively TRBD1 (5 bases). The CDR3 has 14 amino acids. The ends were cut back, 2 bases at V and 11 bases at J, with 13 bases in the middle. The germline V gene has CDR1 MNHEY and CDR2 SVGAGI. The CDR3 protein is CASSYPGRAAPLHF. The CDR3 nucleotides are TGTGCCAGCAGTTACCCGGGCAGGGCGGCACCCCTCCACTTT.

V and J are TRBV30 and TRBJ2-6; D perhaps matches TRBD1 (6 bases). V gave up 3 bases and J gave up 0 bases, with 6 bases separating them. This CDR3 is built from 14 residues. Per the germline V gene, CDR1 is GTSNPN and CDR2 is SVGIG (reference sequence). CDR3 in amino acids: CAWRDSSGANVLTF. CDR3 coding DNA: TGTGCCTGGAGGGACAGCTCTGGGGCCAACGTCCTGACTTTC.

This clonotype was counted ten times or more. The CDR3 is CASSSLRGYEQYF. For the CDR3, the DNA is TGTGCCAGCAGCTCCCTTCGAGGTTACGAGCAGTACTTC. J is TRBJ2-7 and V is TRBV6-1; D unresolved. V lost 6 bases and J lost 4, with 13 bases in between. Germline CDR1 reads MNHNS; CDR2 reads SASEGT. The CDR3 is 13 residues long.

This clonotype has only a few counts. This rearrangement joins TRBV5-1 to TRBJ1-6; weak D call: TRBD1 (5 bases). In germline, CDR1 is SGHRS, CDR2 YFSETQ. This CDR3 comprises 15 residues. V was shortened by 4 bases and J by 8 bases, with 16 bases between the two germline ends. DNA for the CDR3: TGCGCCAGCAGCGAGGCTCAATTGGGGGATTCACCCCTCCACTTT. It is translated as CASSEAQLGDSPLHF.

This clonotype has ten or more counts. This sequence joins TRBV28 and TRBJ2-7; D assignment may be TRBD1 or TRBD2 (5 bases each). Germline CDR1 MDHEN, CDR2 SYDVKM. The V gene lost 5 bases and the J gene lost 0 bases, with 11 bases spanning the gap. This CDR3 has 14 amino acids. The CDR3 region has the DNA TGTGCCAGCAGTATAGGGACCTCCTCCTACGAGCAGTACTTC. It encodes CASSIGTSSYEQYF. Together with reference TRBV28 and TRBJ2-7, the CDR3 gives the full variable domain: DVKVTQSSRYLVKRTGEKVFLECVQDMDHENMFWYRQDPGLGLRLIYFSYDVKMKEKGDIPEGYSVSREKKERFSLILESASTNQTSMYLCASSIGTSSYEQYFGPGTRLTVT.

Many counts were recorded for this clonotype. The chain joins TRBV12-3 or TRBV12-4 to TRBJ1-5; D is possibly TRBD1 (6 bases). The CDR3 covers 15 residues. Trimming removed 6 bases at V and 0 bases at J, with 12 bases between. As DNA, the CDR3 is TGTGCCAGCAGCTTGACGGACAGTAGCAATCAGCCCCAGCATTTT. This translates into CASSLTDSSNQPQHF.

This clonotype was recorded only once. A much more abundant neighbour one base away suggests this may be a read error. The conserved phenylalanine or tryptophan is not found at the CDR3 terminus, so this likely reflects a read error. This sequence joins TRBV6-1 and TRBJ1-1; maybe TRBD1 (6 bases). V was shortened by 6 bases and J by 4 bases, with 18 bases between the two germline ends. Germline loops: CDR1 MNHNS, CDR2 SASEGT. The CDR3 is 15 amino acids. In DNA form, the CDR3 reads TGTGCCAGCAGGGCGCTCGAGGGGGGCGGCACTGAAGCTTTCCTT. This translates into CASRALEGGGTEAFL.

This clonotype came up many times. V and J are TRBV28 and TRBJ2-7; TRBD1 aligns across 8 bases. Unmatched junction bases numbered 5, after V lost 6 bases and J lost 7 bases. The CDR3 sequence is 12 residues long. Germline CDR1 MDHEN, CDR2 SYDVKM. CDR3 loop: CASRTGVREQYF. The DNA for the CDR3 is TGTGCCAGCAGGACAGGGGTTCGTGAGCAGTACTTC.

The genes are TRBV28 and TRBJ2-1; D not resolved. V was cut by 2 bases and J by 5 bases, with 4 bases left in between. The CDR3 is 12 residues long. CDR1 MDHEN and CDR2 SYDVKM come from the germline V gene. The CDR3 DNA follows: TGTGCCAGCAGTTTAGGGGACAATGAGCAGTTCTTC. It is translated as CASSLGDNEQFF.

The chain recombines TRBV27 with TRBJ2-1, with TRBD2 identical over 7 bases. CDR1 is MNHEY, CDR2 SMNVEV, per germline (reference sequence). There are 16 residues in the CDR3. V shed 6 bases, J shed 8 bases, and the junction held 16 bases outside the gene matches. The CDR3 DNA reads TGTGCCAGCAGCCGACGGAGGGTGGCGGGAGTAGATGAGCAGTTCTTC. This encodes CASSRRRVAGVDEQFF.

The chain has TRBV2 and TRBJ2-7, with D uncertain. Trimming pared 6 bases from V and 7 bases from J, leaving 13 bases between. This CDR3 comprises 12 residues. CDR1 is SNHLY, CDR2 FYNNEI, per germline. DNA of the CDR3: TGTGCCAGCAGCCTGGGCTCTGAAGAGCAGTACTTC. This sequence encodes CASSLGSEEQYF.

In its sample, this clonotype was seen many times. The chain employs TRBV13 and TRBJ2-7; 11 bases are a match to TRBD2. The junction had 3 bases not matched to a gene; V was cut back by 5 bases and J by 6 bases. Germline CDR1 and CDR2: PRHDT and FYEKMQ (reference sequence). There are 13 residues in the CDR3. CDR3 DNA: TGTGCCAGCAGCACCGGGACTAGCGGCGAGCAGTACTTC. Its translation is CASSTGTSGEQYF.

Regarding this clonotype: A much more abundant neighbour one base away suggests this may be a read error. The CDR3 nucleotides read TGTGCCAACAGCTTTCGTGCAGGTGATAGACAAGAGACCCAGTACTTC. Residues: CANSFRAGDRQETQYF. The chain joins TRBV7-9 to TRBJ2-5, with D uncertain. The CDR3 runs to 16 residues. Germline CDR1 and CDR2: SEHNR and FQNEAQ (reference sequence).

The rearrangement joins TRBV7-6 to TRBJ2-7; maybe TRBD1 (5 bases). This CDR3 spans 14 amino acids. The germline V gene encodes CDR1 SGHVS and CDR2 FNYEAQ. V lost 1 base, J lost 4 bases, and 11 bases lay in between. This CDR3 is CASSLGGTGYEQYF. CDR3 nucleotide sequence: TGTGCCAGCAGCTTAGGGGGAACAGGTTACGAGCAGTACTTC.

CDR3 DNA: TGCGCCAGCAGCCTGGGGAAGGAAGCTTTCTTT. Residues: CASSLGKEAFF. The genes are TRBV5-1 and TRBJ1-1; D gene uncertain. The germline V gene encodes CDR1 SGHRS and CDR2 YFSETQ. CDR3 size: 11 residues. The V and J ends lost 4 bases and 8 bases respectively, with 9 bases between them.

This chain joins TRBV5-5 and TRBJ2-5, with D possibly called TRBD1 or TRBD2 (5 bases each). Germline V gene sequence: CDR1 SGHKS, CDR2 YYEKEE (reference sequence). Trimming shortened V by 0 bases and J by 9 bases, and 9 bases separated the two germline ends. The CDR3 is 12 residues long. Here the CDR3 DNA reads TGTGCCAGCAGCTTGGGGGACGGGCCCCAGTACTTC. It yields the protein CASSLGDGPQYF.

Comments on this clonotype: One end of the junction fails to match germline, which may point to a read error. V is TRBV19 and J is TRBJ1-4; 7 nucleotides match TRBD1. Germline loops: CDR1 LNHDA, CDR2 SQIVND (reference sequence). The CDR3 loop spans 16 amino acids. The CDR3 DNA reads TGTGCCAGTAGTATAGTTTGGGACAGAGGGAACGAAAAACTGTCTTTT. This encodes CASSIVWDRGNEKLSF.

This clonotype was counted between two and nine times. The V call is TRBV27, the J call TRBJ2-3, with 8 bases that match TRBD2. Germline V gives CDR1 MNHEY, CDR2 SMNVEV (reference sequence). The V and J ends lost 5 bases and 0 bases, in that order; junction bases with no gene match: 7. The CDR3 is 16 amino acids. The CDR3 nucleotides are TGTGCCAGCAGTCAATTAGCGGGGACTAGCACAGATACGCAGTATTTT. It translates to CASSQLAGTSTDTQYF.

A remark on this clonotype: This may be a read error: a much more frequent sequence differs by one nucleotide. This chain uses TRBV7-2 with TRBJ2-7; TRBD2 matches 8 bases. This CDR3 region has 15 residues. The trim removed 2 bases at V and 2 bases at J, leaving 5 bases unmatched. Germline V lookup: CDR1 SGHTA, CDR2 FQGNSA. In DNA, the CDR3 is TGTGCCAGCAGCTTAAGCGGGGGACTCCCCTACGAGCAGTACTTC. Protein product: CASSLSGGLPYEQYF.